The 29 T cell receptor beta chains given below trace back to one sample, sequenced in a study of a mutant IDH1 vaccine in newly diagnosed glioma (dated by TCRdb to 2020 to 2023). Read against the paper, the sample's time point label means: week 47, end of study. Each vaccine dose was 300 ug of a 20-mer mutant IDH1 peptide in Montanide, given subcutaneously with topical imiquimod. These receptors lack a known antigen. Library preparation was by the immunoSEQ multiplex PCR assay. This is the immuneACCESS table as TCRdb keeps it, with only in-frame sequences that have V and J called. A part of the clones is gone; compared with another copy, unresolved V genes explain less than half, and the rest is unexplained. For this sample there are tens of thousands of clones; around 82% appear just once. Together, the top ten hold around 20% of the sample. The sequences come from PBMCs, collected from a glioma patient whose treatment included an IDH1 peptide vaccine. Receptors originate from a young man with glioma. Some clones in this sample may be carry-over from other donors' samples.

In this sample, this clone turned up a few times. CDR3 DNA sequence: TGTGCCAGCAGTTTAGGCGTTTCTGGGGCCAACGTCCTGACTTTC. It codes for CASSLGVSGANVLTF. This rearrangement joins TRBV27 to TRBJ2-6; D is ambiguous. This CDR3 is 15 amino acids long. From germline, CDR1 is MNHEY and CDR2 SMNVEV (reference sequence). The ends were cut back, 2 bases at V and 1 base at J, with 6 bases in the middle.

This clone occurred a few times. The chain carries TRBV7-3 and TRBJ2-5; D may be TRBD1 or TRBD2 (5 bases each). The germline CDR1 and CDR2 sequences are SGHTA and FQGTGA. V was shortened by 5 bases and J by 4 bases, with 11 bases between the two germline ends. The CDR3 contains 13 residues. The CDR3 spells CASSPYGGETQYF. The CDR3 DNA is TGTGCCAGCAGCCCCTATGGGGGAGAGACCCAGTACTTC.

The rearrangement joins TRBV27 to TRBJ2-7; 12 positions agree with TRBD1. J lost 1 base, V lost 4 bases, and 11 bases had no gene match. In germline, CDR1 is MNHEY, CDR2 SMNVEV (reference sequence). This CDR3 is 18 amino acids long. CDR3 residues: CASSSWDRGRKKSYEQYF. The CDR3 coding sequence is TGTGCCAGCAGTTCGTGGGACAGGGGGCGTAAGAAGTCCTACGAGCAGTACTTC.

The chain employs TRBV4-3 and TRBJ1-6, with 8 bases aligning to TRBD1. With V trimmed by 0 bases and J by 8 bases, 12 bases remained unmatched. The CDR3 is 18 amino acids. Germline CDR1 is LGHNA and CDR2 is YSLEER. The CDR3 nucleotides are TGCGCCAGCAGCCAAGATCTTGTAAACAGGGGGGCATATTCACCCCTCCACTTT. It translates to CASSQDLVNRGAYSPLHF.

The V and J genes are TRBV18 and TRBJ2-2; 7 nucleotides agree with TRBD1. V was pared by 3 bases and J by 6 bases, with 4 bases of the junction left unmatched. The CDR3 is made up of 14 amino acids. CDR1 is KGHSH, CDR2 LQKENI, per germline. Here the CDR3 DNA reads TGTGCCAGCTCACCTGGGACAGCACCCGGGGAGCTGTTTTTT. Translating it yields CASSPGTAPGELFF.

The CDR3 spells CSARKGFQFF. The CDR3 DNA is TGCAGTGCCAGAAAAGGGTTTCAGTTCTTC. The rearrangement links TRBV20-1 to TRBJ2-1; D remains unclear. Germline V gene data show CDR1 as DFQATT and CDR2 as SNEGSKA (reference sequence). Trimming shortened V by 6 bases and J by 13 bases, and 13 bases separated the two germline ends. This CDR3 comprises 10 residues.

The chain carries TRBV5-8 and TRBJ2-7; TRBD1 agrees at 8 bases. Germline CDR1 is SGHTS and CDR2 is YDEGEE. The CDR3 length is 14 residues. Trimming at V came to 3 bases and at J to 0 bases, leaving 2 bases not matched to a gene. Written as DNA, the CDR3 is TGTGCCAGCAGCTGGGACAGGAGCTCCTACGAGCAGTACTTC. Translation: CASSWDRSSYEQYF.

The genes are TRBV5-5 and TRBJ2-7; either TRBD1 or TRBD2 may supply D (6 bases each). Germline V gene data show CDR1 as SGHKS and CDR2 as YYEKEE (reference sequence). The V end lost 4 bases, the J end lost 2 bases, and 7 bases lay between the germline ends. The CDR3 consists of 12 residues. The CDR3 loop reads CASSRGPYEQYF. In DNA form, the CDR3 reads TGTGCCAGCAGCCGGGGGCCCTACGAGCAGTACTTC.

The chain uses TRBV6-5 and TRBJ2-6; D gene uncertain. The germline CDR1 and CDR2 sequences are MNHEY and SVGAGI. V was shortened by 2 bases and J by 0 bases, with 8 bases between the two germline ends. The CDR3 extends over 16 amino acids. The CDR3 DNA is TGTGCCAGCAGTTACCCCCCCGGCTCTGGGGCCAACGTCCTGACTTTC. Its translation is CASSYPPGSGANVLTF.

The V gene is TRBV6-5, the J gene TRBJ1-2, with D tentatively TRBD1 (6 bases). CDR3 length: 14 residues. V lost 2 bases and J 4 bases, leaving 11 bases between the germline ends. Per the germline V gene, CDR1 is MNHEY and CDR2 is SVGAGI. The CDR3 DNA is TGTGCCAGCAGTTACAAATCAGGGGCCTATGGCTACACCTTC. It specifies CASSYKSGAYGYTF.

The gene calls are TRBV10-3 and TRBJ2-6, with 8 bases that match TRBD1. The CDR3 runs to 17 residues. Germline lookup yields CDR1 ENHRY and CDR2 SYGVKD. The trim removed 2 bases at V and 1 base at J, leaving 4 bases unmatched. DNA of the CDR3: TGTGCCATCAGTGAGGACAGGGGCCGATCTGGGGCCAACGTCCTGACTTTC. Translated, it gives CAISEDRGRSGANVLTF.

This chain links TRBV6-5 with TRBJ2-7, with 9 bases matching TRBD1. V shed 6 bases, J shed 6 bases, and the junction held 6 bases outside the gene matches. This CDR3 spans 13 amino acids. Germline CDR1 MNHEY, CDR2 SVGAGI. The CDR3 nucleotides are TGTGCCAGCAGAGCACAGGGGGCGAGCGAGCAGTACGTC. The encoded protein is CASRAQGASEQYV.

This chain uses TRBV4-1 with TRBJ1-2, with a possible D match to TRBD1 (5 bases). In germline, CDR1 is MGHRA, CDR2 YSYEKL. The CDR3 loop spans 15 amino acids. The V and J ends lost 0 bases and 1 base respectively, with 9 bases between them. As DNA, the CDR3 is TGCGCCAGCAGCCAAGATGCAGGGTTTAACTATGGCTACACCTTC. The encoded protein is CASSQDAGFNYGYTF.

The rearrangement links TRBV18 to TRBJ2-7; perhaps TRBD2 as D (7 bases). The CDR3 covers 15 residues. Trimming stripped 3 bases from V and 3 bases from J, with 15 bases between. Germline CDR1 is KGHSH and CDR2 is LQKENI. The CDR3 sequence: CASSPSIRGGYEQYF. CDR3 sequence (DNA): TGTGCCAGCTCACCCAGCATTAGGGGGGGCTACGAGCAGTACTTC.

V and J are TRBV9 and TRBJ2-2; TRBD2 agrees at 13 bases. The CDR3 covers 14 residues. V lost 2 bases to trimming and J lost 8 bases; unmatched junction nucleotides: 0. Looked up from germline, CDR1 is SGDLS and CDR2 is YYNGEE. CDR3 sequence: CASSVTSGRGELFF. The CDR3 coding sequence is TGTGCCAGCAGCGTGACTAGCGGGAGGGGGGAGCTGTTTTTT.

V and J are TRBV7-2 and TRBJ2-3; no reliable D call. V was shortened by 2 bases and J by 0 bases, with 6 bases between the two germline ends. The germline V gene has CDR1 SGHTA and CDR2 FQGNSA. This CDR3 has 14 residues. The CDR3 reads CASSLPPSTDTQYF. In nucleotides, the CDR3 is TGTGCCAGCAGCTTACCTCCTAGCACAGATACGCAGTATTTT.

V is TRBV5-5 and J is TRBJ2-7; tentative D call: TRBD1 (7 bases). The CDR3 loop spans 15 amino acids. Germline V gene data show CDR1 as SGHKS and CDR2 as YYEKEE (reference sequence). V was shortened by 1 base and J by 3 bases, with 14 bases between the two germline ends. This CDR3 is CASSLWSGGGYEQYF. For the CDR3, the DNA is TGTGCCAGCAGCTTGTGGTCAGGGGGAGGCTACGAGCAGTACTTC.

V usage is TRBV6-5 and J usage is TRBJ2-7; D perhaps matches TRBD1 (5 bases). This CDR3 contains 12 residues. V lost 8 bases and J 2 bases, leaving 10 bases between the germline ends. CDR1 MNHEY and CDR2 SVGAGI come from the germline V gene. CDR3 amino acids: CASSTVTYEQYF. CDR3 DNA: TGTGCCAGCTCGACAGTTACCTACGAGCAGTACTTC.

This clone has a handful of counts. The rearrangement uses TRBV2 and TRBJ1-1, with 7 bases that match TRBD1. J gave up 5 bases and V 5 bases, and 14 bases lay outside the gene matches. The germline V gene has CDR1 SNHLY and CDR2 FYNNEI. CDR3 length: 16 residues. CDR3 region: CASSSGTVRSGTEAFF. CDR3 in DNA: TGTGCCAGCAGTTCCGGGACAGTCCGATCAGGAACTGAAGCTTTCTTT. The variable domain in full, with the rest retrieved from reference TRBV2 and TRBJ1-1, is EPEVTQTPSHQVTQMGQEVILRCVPISNHLYFYWYRQILGQKVEFLVSFYNNEISEKSEIFDDQFSVERPDGSNFTLKIRSTKLEDSAMYFCASSSGTVRSGTEAFFGQGTRLTVV.

The chain uses TRBV19 and TRBJ1-2; D is unclear. In germline, CDR1 is LNHDA, CDR2 SQIVND (reference sequence). Trimming shortened V by 6 bases and J by 4 bases, and 15 bases separated the two germline ends. This CDR3 is built from 14 residues. In nucleotides, the CDR3 is TGTGCCAGTAGCCCCTTGGGGTTCGGCTATGGCTACACCTTC. Translation: CASSPLGFGYGYTF. Full variable domain (missing parts from reference TRBV19 and TRBJ1-2): DGGITQSPKYLFRKEGQNVTLSCEQNLNHDAMYWYRQDPGQGLRLIYYSQIVNDFQKGDIAEGYSVSREKKESFPLTVTSAQKNPTAFYLCASSPLGFGYGYTFGSGTRLTVV.

This chain uses TRBV6-5 with TRBJ2-1; D perhaps matches TRBD2 (5 bases). Germline CDR1 is MNHEY and CDR2 is SVGAGI. The CDR3 is 16 amino acids. The V and J ends lost 0 bases and 0 bases respectively, with 9 bases between them. CDR3 in DNA: TGTGCCAGCAGTTACTCGTGGAGGAGCTCCTACAATGAGCAGTTCTTC. Protein product: CASSYSWRSSYNEQFF.

In nucleotides, the CDR3 is TGCAGCGCCCGCGGACTTAACAATGAGCAGTTCTTC. Its translation: CSARGLNNEQFF. The V and J genes are TRBV29-1 and TRBJ2-1; D is perhaps TRBD2 (5 bases). Trimming cost V 7 bases and J 5 bases, with 12 bases left between them. CDR1 SQVTM and CDR2 ANQGSEA come from the germline V gene. CDR3 length equals 12 residues.

This clone occurred a few times. The CDR3: CASADSGYSYNEQFF. Here the CDR3 DNA reads TGTGCCAGCGCCGATAGCGGGTACTCCTACAATGAGCAGTTCTTC. The chain links TRBV9 to TRBJ2-1; 7 nucleotides line up with TRBD2. With 7 bases clipped from V and 0 bases from J, the junction kept 7 bases outside the gene matches. This CDR3 region has 15 residues. Germline CDR1 and CDR2: SGDLS and YYNGEE. Filled out from reference TRBV9 and TRBJ2-1, the complete variable domain reads DSGVTQTPKHLITATGQRVTLRCSPRSGDLSVYWYQQSLDQGLQFLIQYYNGEERAKGNILERFSAQQFPDLHSELNLSSLELGDSALYFCASADSGYSYNEQFFGPGTRLTVL.

The CDR3 spells CASLRVGTDTQYF. CDR3 in DNA: TGTGCCAGTCTCAGGGTTGGGACAGATACGCAGTATTTT. V is TRBV6-5 and J is TRBJ2-3; D possibly corresponds to TRBD1 (5 bases). V was shortened by 9 bases and J by 3 bases, with 13 bases between the two germline ends. The germline CDR1 and CDR2 sequences are MNHEY and SVGAGI. This CDR3 has 13 residues.

This chain links TRBV7-9 with TRBJ2-2, with a weak D call TRBD1 (6 bases). The CDR3 has 16 amino acids. Germline assignment: CDR1 SEHNR and CDR2 FQNEAQ (reference sequence). The V end was cut by 5 bases, the J end by 3 bases, with 16 bases between. Here the CDR3 DNA reads TGTGCCAGCAGCCCTGGGGGCTTACGGGACACCGGGGAGCTGTTTTTT. Its protein product is CASSPGGLRDTGELFF. Complete variable domain (other parts from reference TRBV7-9 and TRBJ2-2): DTGVSQNPRHKITKRGQNVTFRCDPISEHNRLYWYRQTLGQGPEFLTYFQNEAQLEKSRLLSDRFSAERPKGSFSTLEIQRTEQGDSAMYLCASSPGGLRDTGELFFGEGSRLTVL.

The chain couples TRBV4-3 to TRBJ1-6; D gene uncertain. V was clipped by 0 bases and J by 8 bases, with 8 bases between them. The CDR3 length is 14 residues. Germline CDR1 and CDR2: LGHNA and YSLEER. Written as DNA, the CDR3 is TGCGCCAGCAGCCAAGACAGGCCGGATTCACCCCTCCACTTT. Translated: CASSQDRPDSPLHF.

This chain joins TRBV6-1 and TRBJ1-1; TRBD1 aligns across 7 bases. Germline values: CDR1 MNHNS, CDR2 SASEGT. Unmatched junction bases numbered 5, after V lost 5 bases and J lost 5 bases. This CDR3 contains 13 residues. The CDR3 region is CASSRQGQTEAFF. In nucleotides, the CDR3 is TGTGCCAGCAGTCGGCAGGGACAGACTGAAGCTTTCTTT.

The chain recombines TRBV7-2 with TRBJ2-3, with 9 bases identical to TRBD2. Per the germline V gene, CDR1 is SGHTA and CDR2 is FQGNSA. Trimming at V came to 5 bases and at J to 4 bases, leaving 7 bases not matched to a gene. This CDR3 spans 15 amino acids. CDR3 sequence reads: CASSGPGGRADTQYF. Here the CDR3 DNA reads TGTGCCAGCAGCGGGCCGGGCGGGAGGGCAGATACGCAGTATTTT.

The chain uses TRBV5-1 and TRBJ2-5, with D perhaps given as TRBD1 or TRBD2 (5 bases each). This CDR3 contains 13 residues. The germline V and J ends were trimmed by 6 bases and 5 bases, with 14 bases remaining between them. From germline, CDR1 is SGHRS and CDR2 YFSETQ. The CDR3 DNA is TGCGCCAGCACCACTCAGGGCGGGGAGACCCAGTACTTC. Its protein product is CASTTQGGETQYF.